A selection of T cell receptor beta chains follows, all from one sample in a study of OX40 agonist ivuxolimab in advanced cancers. Repertoires were generated with immunoSEQ multiplex PCR, while TCRdb's copy carries only in-frame clones and drops some. This sample carries approximately 71,000 clones, approximately 94% of them seen once, and the ten largest clones take about a sixth. The starting material was CD4+ or CD8+ T cells sorted from blood, obtained in a trial of the OX40 agonist ivuxolimab. These receptors were collected from an adult with an advanced solid tumor such as melanoma, head and neck, liver or kidney cancer. The CDR3 runs from the conserved cysteine through the conserved F or W. Each record gives: CDR3 DNA, CDR3 protein, V gene, D gene, J gene, clone size. D genes are given only for firm matches. Clone size is given for some rows only: seen once, a few or many times, or a class if the clone is expanded.

TGTGCCAGCAGCTTGGGGGGACTAGTGTTCGAGCAGTACTTC	CASSLGGLVFEQYF	TRBV5-8	TRBD2	TRBJ2-7	NA
TGTGCCAGCAGTTCGACAGGGTTGAACTACGAGCAGTACTTC	CASSSTGLNYEQYF	TRBV27	TRBD1	TRBJ2-7	NA
TGTGCCAGCACCAACCCGAGGGGGCTAGCTTCGACAGATACGCAGTATTTT	CASTNPRGLASTDTQYF	TRBV13	TRBD1	TRBJ2-3	NA
TGTGCCAGCAGCTTGGTGGACAGGGAAAATTCCTCTGGGGCCAACGTCCTGACTTTC	CASSLVDRENSSGANVLTF	TRBV5-4	TRBD1	TRBJ2-6	NA
TGCAGCGTTGGGGACGACTCCTACGAGCAGTACTTC	CSVGDDSYEQYF	TRBV29-1	NA	TRBJ2-7	NA
TGTGCCAGCAGCGTAGTCGGGGATTGGGGCTACACCTTC	CASSVVGDWGYTF	TRBV9	NA	TRBJ1-2	NA
TGTGCCAGTAGGTGGGGGACCGTGGATGGCTACACCTTC	CASRWGTVDGYTF	TRBV19	NA	TRBJ1-2	NA
TGTGCCAGTAGTATCTGGGGCACCGGGGAGCTGTTTTTT	CASSIWGTGELFF	TRBV19	NA	TRBJ2-2	NA
TGTGCCAGCAGTCAACCGTCAGGCCAGTACTCCTCCTACGAGCAGTACTTC	CASSQPSGQYSSYEQYF	TRBV28	NA	TRBJ2-7	NA
TGCGCCAGCAGCCAACGAACAGGGGGAGGGACCGGGGAGCTGTTTTTT	CASSQRTGGGTGELFF	TRBV4-3	NA	TRBJ2-2	NA
TGTGCCAGCAGTTTATACGGCAGGGGAGACGAGCAGTACTTC	CASSLYGRGDEQYF	TRBV27	NA	TRBJ2-7	NA
TGTGCCAGTAGTATCTCAAACAGGGCCTACGAGCAGTACTTC	CASSISNRAYEQYF	TRBV19	NA	TRBJ2-7	NA
TGTGCCAGCAGCTTAGGTTCTGGCGAGCAGTACTTC	CASSLGSGEQYF	TRBV7-9	NA	TRBJ2-7	once
TGTGCCAGCAGTTTATGGACTAGCGGGAGTCCGACAGATACGCAGTATTTT	CASSLWTSGSPTDTQYF	TRBV27	TRBD2	TRBJ2-3	NA
TGTGCCAGCAGCTCCTCGGGACAGGGGACCTACGAGCAGTACTTC	CASSSSGQGTYEQYF	TRBV7-8	TRBD1	TRBJ2-7	NA
TGTGCCAGCAGCAAATACAAGTACTTC	CASSKYKYF	TRBV21-1	NA	TRBJ2-7	NA
TGTGCCAGCAGCCTGTCCCCATACTACGAGCAGTACTTC	CASSLSPYYEQYF	TRBV11-2	NA	TRBJ2-7	NA
TGTGCCTTTGACGGGGCCAACGTCCTGACTTTC	CAFDGANVLTF	TRBV30	NA	TRBJ2-6	NA
TGTGCCAGCAAGGCTGTGTGGGCGGGCACTGAAGCTTTCTTT	CASKAVWAGTEAFF	TRBV28	NA	TRBJ1-1	NA
TGCGCCAGCAGCTTCGGGATGTACGAGCAGTACTTC	CASSFGMYEQYF	TRBV5-1	NA	TRBJ2-7	few
TGTGCCAGCAGCTTAGAGGGGGGGCCAGTCGAGCAGTACTTC	CASSLEGGPVEQYF	TRBV7-2	NA	TRBJ2-7	NA
TGTGCCAGCAGCTCCCCGGGACTAGCAGCGCAGTACTTC	CASSSPGLAAQYF	TRBV7-9	TRBD2	TRBJ2-5	NA
TGTGCCAGCAGCTTACCCCCTAACAGGGGCACTGAAGCTTTCTTT	CASSLPPNRGTEAFF	TRBV7-6	TRBD1	TRBJ1-1	NA
TGTGCCACCAGCAGAGATTTAGCGAACCTGGAAGCTTTCTTT	CATSRDLANLEAFF	TRBV15	NA	TRBJ1-1	NA
TGTGCCAGCAGCTTGGGGGGAGATACGCAGTATTTT	CASSLGGDTQYF	TRBV5-6	NA	TRBJ2-3	once
TGTGCCAGCAGTTTCCGTTGGACAACTAACACTGAAGCTTTCTTT	CASSFRWTTNTEAFF	TRBV6-5	NA	TRBJ1-1	NA
TGCGCCAGCAGCCAAGAACAGGGACCCTACGAGCAGTACTTC	CASSQEQGPYEQYF	TRBV4-3	NA	TRBJ2-7	NA
TGTGCCTGGAGTCGCCCGGACAGGGAGGTCTCCGAGCAGTACTTC	CAWSRPDREVSEQYF	TRBV30	TRBD1	TRBJ2-7	NA
TGTGCCAGCAGCTTAGCGCTGGGACAACCCTACGAGCAGTACTTC	CASSLALGQPYEQYF	TRBV7-6	NA	TRBJ2-7	once
TGTGCCAGCAGCTATGGGCTAGCGGGAGTTAATGAGCAGTTCTTC	CASSYGLAGVNEQFF	TRBV7-9	TRBD2	TRBJ2-1	NA
TGTGCCAGCAGCCCTGACACGGGAGATTCACCCCTCCACTTT	CASSPDTGDSPLHF	TRBV7-8	NA	TRBJ1-6	NA
TGTGCCAGCAGCCTCGGGGACAGGCGTCCCGGGGAGCTGTTTTTT	CASSLGDRRPGELFF	TRBV7-3	TRBD1	TRBJ2-2	NA
TGTGCCAGTATTTCGGCAGGGCTCAATCAGCCCCAGCATTTT	CASISAGLNQPQHF	TRBV19	NA	TRBJ1-5	NA
TGTGCCAGCAGCCTGGAGCCCTCCATAGGGACTGAAGCTTTCTTT	CASSLEPSIGTEAFF	TRBV6-5	NA	TRBJ1-1	NA
TGTGCCAGCAGCTTTCGTATTGCGGGGGGGCCGATAGAAGCTTTCTTT	CASSFRIAGGPIEAFF	TRBV5-5	NA	TRBJ1-1	NA
TGTGCCAGCAGCACTTTTCCGGGACAGTACTACGAGCAGTACTTC	CASSTFPGQYYEQYF	TRBV7-2	TRBD1	TRBJ2-7	NA
TGCGCCAGCAGCCAAAGTCTTAGGAACACCGGGGAGCTGTTTTTT	CASSQSLRNTGELFF	TRBV4-3	NA	TRBJ2-2	NA
TGCGCCAGCAGCCAAGTAGGGGAGGGCTCCTACGAGCAGTACTTC	CASSQVGEGSYEQYF	TRBV4-1	TRBD2	TRBJ2-7	NA
TGTGCCAGCCAGCTAGCGATGACGGTAGCCAAAAACATTCAGTACTTC	CASQLAMTVAKNIQYF	TRBV2	NA	TRBJ2-4	once
TGTGCCAGCACCACAAACTCGGGAGGGGGCAACACCGGGGAGCTGTTTTTT	CASTTNSGGGNTGELFF	TRBV28	NA	TRBJ2-2	NA
TGTGCCAGCAGCCTGGATCCAGTAACTGAAGCTTTCTTT	CASSLDPVTEAFF	TRBV2	NA	TRBJ1-1	NA
TGTGCCAGCAGCGGAGGGGTGTCCGGGGAGCTGTTTTTT	CASSGGVSGELFF	TRBV9	NA	TRBJ2-2	once
TGCGCCAGCAGCCGCCCGGGACAGGGGGCTGACGATGAGCAGTTCTTC	CASSRPGQGADDEQFF	TRBV5-1	TRBD1	TRBJ2-1	NA
TGTGCCAGCAGCTTACCGCAGGCCCAAAGGGAAAAACTGTTTTTT	CASSLPQAQREKLFF	TRBV7-9	NA	TRBJ1-4	NA
TGTGCCAGCAGCCCAATAGCGGGAGGGCCCCGGGAGACCCAGTACTTC	CASSPIAGGPRETQYF	TRBV5-4	TRBD2	TRBJ2-5	NA
TGTGCCTGGAGTGGGGGACTAGCGGGAACGTTGGAGACCCAGTACTTC	CAWSGGLAGTLETQYF	TRBV30	TRBD2	TRBJ2-5	NA
TGTGCCAGCAGCCCAAAAAACAGGGTAACTAATGAAAAACTGTTTTTT	CASSPKNRVTNEKLFF	TRBV7-6	NA	TRBJ1-4	NA